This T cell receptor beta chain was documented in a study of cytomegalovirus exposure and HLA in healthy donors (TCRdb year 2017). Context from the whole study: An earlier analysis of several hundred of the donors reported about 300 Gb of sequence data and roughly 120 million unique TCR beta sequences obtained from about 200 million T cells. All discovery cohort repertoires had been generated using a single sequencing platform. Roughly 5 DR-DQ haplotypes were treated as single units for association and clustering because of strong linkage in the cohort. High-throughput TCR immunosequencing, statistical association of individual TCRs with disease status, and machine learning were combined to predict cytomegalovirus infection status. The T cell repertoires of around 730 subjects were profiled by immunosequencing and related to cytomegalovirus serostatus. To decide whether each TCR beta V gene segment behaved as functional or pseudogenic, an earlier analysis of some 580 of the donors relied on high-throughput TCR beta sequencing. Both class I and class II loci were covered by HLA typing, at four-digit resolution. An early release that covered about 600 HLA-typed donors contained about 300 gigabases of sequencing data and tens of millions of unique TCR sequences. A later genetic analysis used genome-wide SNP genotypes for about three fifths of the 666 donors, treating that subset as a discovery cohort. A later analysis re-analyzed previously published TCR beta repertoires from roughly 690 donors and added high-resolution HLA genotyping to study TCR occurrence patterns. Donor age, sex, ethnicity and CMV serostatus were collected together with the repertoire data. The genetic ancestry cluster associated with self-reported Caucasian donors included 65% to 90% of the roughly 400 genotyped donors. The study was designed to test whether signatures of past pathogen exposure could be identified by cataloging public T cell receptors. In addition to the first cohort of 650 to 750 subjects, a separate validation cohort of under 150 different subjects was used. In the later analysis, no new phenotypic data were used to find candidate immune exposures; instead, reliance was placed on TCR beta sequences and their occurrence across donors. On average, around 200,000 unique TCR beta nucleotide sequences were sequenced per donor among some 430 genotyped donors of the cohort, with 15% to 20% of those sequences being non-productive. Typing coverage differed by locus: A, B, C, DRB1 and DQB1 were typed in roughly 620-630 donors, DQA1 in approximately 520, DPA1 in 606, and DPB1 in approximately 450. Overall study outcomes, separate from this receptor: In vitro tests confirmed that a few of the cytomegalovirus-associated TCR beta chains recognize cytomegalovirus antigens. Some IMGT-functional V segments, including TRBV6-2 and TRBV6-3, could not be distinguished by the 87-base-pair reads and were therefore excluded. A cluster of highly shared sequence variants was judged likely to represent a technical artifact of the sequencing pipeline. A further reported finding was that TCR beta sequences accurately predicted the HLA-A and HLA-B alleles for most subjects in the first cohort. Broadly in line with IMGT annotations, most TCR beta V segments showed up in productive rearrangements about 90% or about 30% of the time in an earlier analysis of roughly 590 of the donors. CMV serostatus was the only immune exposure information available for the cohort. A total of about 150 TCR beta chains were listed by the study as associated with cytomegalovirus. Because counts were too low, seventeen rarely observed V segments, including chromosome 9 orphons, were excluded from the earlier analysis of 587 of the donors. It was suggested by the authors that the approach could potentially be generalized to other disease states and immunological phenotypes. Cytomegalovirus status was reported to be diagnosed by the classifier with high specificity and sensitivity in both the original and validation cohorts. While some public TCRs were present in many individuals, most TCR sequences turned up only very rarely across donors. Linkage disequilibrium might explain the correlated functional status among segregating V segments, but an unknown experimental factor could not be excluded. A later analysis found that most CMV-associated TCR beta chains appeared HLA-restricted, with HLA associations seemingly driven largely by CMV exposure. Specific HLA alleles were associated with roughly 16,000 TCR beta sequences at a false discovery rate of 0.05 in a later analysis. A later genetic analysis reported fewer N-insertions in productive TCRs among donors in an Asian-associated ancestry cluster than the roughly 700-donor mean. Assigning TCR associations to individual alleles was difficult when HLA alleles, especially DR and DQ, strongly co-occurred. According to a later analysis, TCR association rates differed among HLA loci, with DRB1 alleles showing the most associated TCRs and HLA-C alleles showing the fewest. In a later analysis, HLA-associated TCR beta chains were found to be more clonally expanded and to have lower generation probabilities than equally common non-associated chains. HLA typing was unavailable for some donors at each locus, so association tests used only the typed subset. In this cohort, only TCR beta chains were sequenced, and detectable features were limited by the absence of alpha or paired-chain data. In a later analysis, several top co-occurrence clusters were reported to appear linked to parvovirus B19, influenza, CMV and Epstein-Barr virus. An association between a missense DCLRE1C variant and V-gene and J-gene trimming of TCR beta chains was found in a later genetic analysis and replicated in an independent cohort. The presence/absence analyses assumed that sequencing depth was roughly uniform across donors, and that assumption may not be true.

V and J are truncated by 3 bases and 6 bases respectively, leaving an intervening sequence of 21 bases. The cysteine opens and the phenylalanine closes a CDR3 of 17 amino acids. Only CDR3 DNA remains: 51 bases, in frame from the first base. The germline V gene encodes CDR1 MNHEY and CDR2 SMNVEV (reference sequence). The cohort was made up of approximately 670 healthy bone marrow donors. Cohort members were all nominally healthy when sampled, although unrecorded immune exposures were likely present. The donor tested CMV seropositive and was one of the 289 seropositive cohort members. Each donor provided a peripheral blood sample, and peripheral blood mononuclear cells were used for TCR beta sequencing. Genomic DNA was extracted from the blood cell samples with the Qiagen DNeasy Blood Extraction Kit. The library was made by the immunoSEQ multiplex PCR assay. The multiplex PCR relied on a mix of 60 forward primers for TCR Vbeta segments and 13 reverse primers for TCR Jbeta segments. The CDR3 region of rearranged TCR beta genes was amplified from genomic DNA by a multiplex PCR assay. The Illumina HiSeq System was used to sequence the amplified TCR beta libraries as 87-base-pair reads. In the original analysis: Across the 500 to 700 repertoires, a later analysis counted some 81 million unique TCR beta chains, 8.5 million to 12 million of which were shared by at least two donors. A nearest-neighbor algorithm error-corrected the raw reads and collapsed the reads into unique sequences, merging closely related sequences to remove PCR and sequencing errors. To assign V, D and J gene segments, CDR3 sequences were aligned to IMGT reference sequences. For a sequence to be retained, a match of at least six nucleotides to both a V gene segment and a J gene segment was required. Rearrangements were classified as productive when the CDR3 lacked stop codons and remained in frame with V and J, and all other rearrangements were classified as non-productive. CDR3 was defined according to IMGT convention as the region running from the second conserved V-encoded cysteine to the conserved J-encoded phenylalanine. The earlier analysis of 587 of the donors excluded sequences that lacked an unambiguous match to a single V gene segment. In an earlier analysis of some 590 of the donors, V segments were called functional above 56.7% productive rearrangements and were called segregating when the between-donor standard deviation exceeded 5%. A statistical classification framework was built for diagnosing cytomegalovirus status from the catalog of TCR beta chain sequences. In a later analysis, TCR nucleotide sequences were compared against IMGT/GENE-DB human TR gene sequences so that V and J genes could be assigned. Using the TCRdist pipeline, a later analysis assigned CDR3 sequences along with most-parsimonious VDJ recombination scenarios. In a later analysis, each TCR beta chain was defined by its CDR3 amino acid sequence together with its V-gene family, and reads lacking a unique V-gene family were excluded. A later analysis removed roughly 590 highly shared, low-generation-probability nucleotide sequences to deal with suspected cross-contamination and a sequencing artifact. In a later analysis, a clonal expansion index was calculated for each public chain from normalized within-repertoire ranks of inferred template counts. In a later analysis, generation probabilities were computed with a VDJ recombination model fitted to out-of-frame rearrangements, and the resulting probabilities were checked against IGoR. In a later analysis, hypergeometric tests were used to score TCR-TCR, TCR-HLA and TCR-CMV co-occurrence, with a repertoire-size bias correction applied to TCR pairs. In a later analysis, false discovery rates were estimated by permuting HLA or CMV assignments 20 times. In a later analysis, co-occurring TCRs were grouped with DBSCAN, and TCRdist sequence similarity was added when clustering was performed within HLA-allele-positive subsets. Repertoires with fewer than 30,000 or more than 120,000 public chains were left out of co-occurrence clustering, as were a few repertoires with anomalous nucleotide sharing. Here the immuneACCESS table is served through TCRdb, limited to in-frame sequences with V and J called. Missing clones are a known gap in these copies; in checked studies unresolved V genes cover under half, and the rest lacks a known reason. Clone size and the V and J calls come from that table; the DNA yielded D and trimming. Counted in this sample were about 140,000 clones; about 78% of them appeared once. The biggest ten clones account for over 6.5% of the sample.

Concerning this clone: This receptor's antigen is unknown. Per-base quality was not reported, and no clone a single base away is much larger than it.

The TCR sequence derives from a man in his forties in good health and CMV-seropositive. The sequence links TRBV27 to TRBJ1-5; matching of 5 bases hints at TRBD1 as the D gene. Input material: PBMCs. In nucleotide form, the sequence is TGTGCCAGCAGTTTGACTCCGGCAGGGAGCGGGAGTCAGCCCCAGCATTTT. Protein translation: CASSLTPAGSGSQPQHF.